The 21 T cell receptor beta chains given below trace back to one sample, sequenced in a study of cytomegalovirus exposure and HLA in healthy donors. TCRdb's copy holds only in-frame clones and misses some; the assay was immunoSEQ multiplex PCR. The sample records around 200,000 clones, around 88% being singletons. The sequencing input was PBMCs. The receptors stem from a woman under 30 in good health and CMV-seronegative.

The rearrangement joins TRBV7-9 to TRBJ2-7; no clear D. The CDR3 spans 13 residues. From germline, CDR1 is SEHNR and CDR2 FQNEAQ (reference sequence). V lost 5 bases and J 0 bases, leaving 8 bases between the germline ends. The CDR3 bases are TGTGCCAGCAGCCCGATGAGCTCCTACGAGCAGTACTTC. Its translation: CASSPMSSYEQYF.

This chain links TRBV5-1 with TRBJ2-7; D gene uncertain. The germline V gene encodes CDR1 SGHRS and CDR2 YFSETQ. Deletions cut 0 bases from V and 0 bases from J, with 10 bases between. This CDR3 spans 15 amino acids. The CDR3 sequence: CASSLEELSSYEQYF. CDR3 nucleotide sequence: TGCGCCAGCAGCTTGGAGGAGCTGAGCTCCTACGAGCAGTACTTC.

This rearrangement joins TRBV7-9 to TRBJ2-1; TRBD2 matches 10 bases. The CDR3 covers 16 residues. Trimming cost V 2 bases and J 8 bases; bases outside gene matches: 9. Germline V gene lookup returns CDR1 SEHNR and CDR2 FQNEAQ (reference sequence). CDR3 bases: TGTGCCAGCAGCTTACGGAGCGGGAGGGTTGTCTATGAGCAGTTCTTC. Translation gives CASSLRSGRVVYEQFF.

This clone was observed once. The genes are TRBV7-3 and TRBJ2-3, with TRBD2 matching 10 bases. Germline V lookup: CDR1 SGHTA, CDR2 FQGTGA. The CDR3 consists of 15 residues. V lost 5 bases to trimming and J lost 0 bases; unmatched junction nucleotides: 2. Written as DNA, the CDR3 is TGTGCCAGCAGCAGTAGCGGGGGGAGCACAGATACGCAGTATTTT. Translation gives CASSSSGGSTDTQYF.

This chain joins TRBV19 and TRBJ2-1; 9 nucleotides line up with TRBD2. There are 16 residues in the CDR3. The junction had 7 bases not matched to a gene; V was cut back by 3 bases and J by 4 bases. Germline-derived CDR1 and CDR2 are LNHDA and SQIVND (reference sequence). Written as DNA, the CDR3 is TGTGCCAGTAGTATGGTAGCGGGAGTTGGGTACAATGAGCAGTTCTTC. This gives the protein CASSMVAGVGYNEQFF.

The chain has TRBV28 and TRBJ1-2; unclear D gene. The CDR3 length is 14 residues. The V gene lost 2 bases and the J gene lost 8 bases, with 15 bases spanning the gap. CDR1 is MDHEN and CDR2 is SYDVKM in the germline V gene. In nucleotides, the CDR3 is TGTGCCAGCAGTTTACAGGCAGGTATCTACGGCTACACCTTC. It codes for CASSLQAGIYGYTF.

The CDR3 loop is CASSPLPDRGREAFF. The DNA of the CDR3 is TGTGCCAGCAGCCCCCTCCCCGACAGAGGCCGTGAAGCTTTCTTT. This rearrangement joins TRBV7-9 to TRBJ1-1; D perhaps matches TRBD1 (5 bases). V was cut by 5 bases and J by 7 bases, with 20 bases left in between. The germline V gene has CDR1 SEHNR and CDR2 FQNEAQ (reference sequence). This CDR3 has 15 residues.

This clone has only one observation. The V and J genes are TRBV28 and TRBJ2-1; D is uncertain. The CDR3 loop spans 14 amino acids. With 7 bases removed from V and 9 bases from J, the gap between germline ends came to 19 bases. The germline CDR1 and CDR2 sequences are MDHEN and SYDVKM. The CDR3 protein is CASTNPEKVGEQFF. In DNA form, the CDR3 reads TGTGCCAGCACCAACCCGGAGAAGGTGGGTGAGCAGTTCTTC. Filled out from reference TRBV28 and TRBJ2-1, the complete variable domain reads DVKVTQSSRYLVKRTGEKVFLECVQDMDHENMFWYRQDPGLGLRLIYFSYDVKMKEKGDIPEGYSVSREKKERFSLILESASTNQTSMYLCASTNPEKVGEQFFGPGTRLTVL.

The V and J genes are TRBV28 and TRBJ2-2, with TRBD1 matching 8 bases. The germline CDR1 and CDR2 sequences are MDHEN and SYDVKM. The CDR3 is 17 residues long. Trimming cost V 2 bases and J 3 bases; bases outside gene matches: 8. CDR3 nucleotide sequence: TGTGCCAGCAGTTTACCAACAGGGGGAGAATACACCGGGGAGCTGTTTTTT. The encoded protein is CASSLPTGGEYTGELFF.

This clone was seen more than once but under ten times. The chain joins TRBV28 to TRBJ2-5; D gene unclear. V lost 4 bases and J lost 1, with 4 bases in between. The CDR3 contains 12 residues. Germline CDR1 is MDHEN and CDR2 is SYDVKM. The chain's CDR3 is CASSSVQETQYF. CDR3 sequence (DNA): TGTGCCAGCAGTTCCGTCCAAGAGACCCAGTACTTC.

V is TRBV11-2 and J is TRBJ2-2; TRBD1 matches 10 bases. Germline CDR1 reads SGHAT; CDR2 reads FQNNGV. The V and J ends lost 1 base and 6 bases, in that order; junction bases with no gene match: 2. The CDR3 contains 15 residues. The CDR3 DNA reads as TGTGCCAGCAGCTTAGGGGACAGGGGTGCCGGGGAGCTGTTTTTT. It translates to CASSLGDRGAGELFF.

The chain joins TRBV27 to TRBJ1-1; TRBD1 might be the D (6 bases). The germline gives CDR1 MNHEY, CDR2 SMNVEV (reference sequence). The CDR3 loop spans 16 amino acids. V dropped 5 bases and J dropped 9 bases, with 25 bases sitting between them. The DNA for the CDR3 is TGTGCCAGCAGTCTCTCCGGGACATACCCGAATGCGCAAGCTTTCTTT. Encoded protein: CASSLSGTYPNAQAFF.

This clone has only one observation. The rearrangement links TRBV28 to TRBJ2-1; 7 bases line up with TRBD2. This CDR3 comprises 15 residues. Germline-derived CDR1 and CDR2 are MDHEN and SYDVKM. Trimming cost V 3 bases and J 6 bases; bases outside gene matches: 8. CDR3 loop: CASSFWIAGGNEQFF. In nucleotides, the CDR3 is TGTGCCAGCAGTTTCTGGATAGCGGGTGGCAATGAGCAGTTCTTC.

This rearrangement joins TRBV19 to TRBJ1-2; 12 positions match TRBD1. CDR1 and CDR2 from the germline V gene are LNHDA and SQIVND (reference sequence). The CDR3 loop spans 17 amino acids. Trimming removed 6 bases from V and 8 bases from J; junction bases left unmatched: 16. CDR3 coding DNA: TGTGCCAGTAGGCGGACGGGACAGGGGGCAGGAGTAGCGGGCTACACCTTC. This translates into CASRRTGQGAGVAGYTF.

This clone was seen only a few times. The CDR3 nucleotides read TGTGCTAGTGGTTTATCCAATCGACACGGTGAAGCTTTCTTT. Its translation: CASGLSNRHGEAFF. The J gene is TRBJ1-1, the V gene TRBV12-5; D remains unclear. There are 14 residues in the CDR3. CDR1 and CDR2 (germline): LGHNT, FRNRAP. V shed 3 bases and J shed 7 bases, with 15 bases lying between them.

The chain combines TRBV6-5 with TRBJ2-2, with 10 bases identical to TRBD2. V lost 0 bases, J lost 6 bases, and 4 bases stayed unmatched. CDR1 is MNHEY and CDR2 is SVGAGI in the germline V gene. The CDR3 is 16 residues long. CDR3 in DNA: TGTGCCAGCAGTTACTCCAGCGGGAGGGCTTCCGGGGAGCTGTTTTTT. Its translation: CASSYSSGRASGELFF.

This clone appeared once. This rearrangement joins TRBV2 to TRBJ2-5; 9 bases match TRBD2. V gave up 5 bases and J gave up 2 bases; unmatched junction bases: 3. This CDR3 region has 14 residues. Germline-derived CDR1 and CDR2 are SNHLY and FYNNEI. The CDR3 sequence: CASSRLAGQETQYF. The CDR3 DNA follows: TGTGCCAGCAGTCGGCTAGCGGGACAAGAGACCCAGTACTTC.

The chain carries TRBV7-9 and TRBJ2-7; 10 positions agree with TRBD2. With V trimmed by 2 bases and J by 1 base, 8 bases remained unmatched. This CDR3 comprises 17 residues. Per germline, CDR1 SEHNR and CDR2 FQNEAQ (reference sequence). The CDR3 DNA reads as TGTGCCAGCAGCTTACCGAGGGCTAGCGGGAGATCCTACGAGCAGTACTTC. It yields the protein CASSLPRASGRSYEQYF.

V is TRBV5-1 and J is TRBJ1-2; 11 bases agree with TRBD1. Germline trimming cut 2 bases from V and 7 bases from J; bases unmatched to any gene: 7. CDR3 length: 15 residues. From germline, CDR1 is SGHRS and CDR2 YFSETQ. CDR3 DNA: TGCGCCAGCAGCTTTGGAGGACAGGGGGCTGGTGGCTACACCTTC. Translating gives CASSFGGQGAGGYTF.

V and J are TRBV2 and TRBJ2-1; 7 positions agree with TRBD2. Germline CDR1 reads SNHLY; CDR2 reads FYNNEI. The CDR3 loop spans 16 amino acids. After removal of 10 bases from V and 3 bases from J, the junction contained 15 bases not matched to a gene. Written as DNA, the CDR3 is TGTGCCACCGGTGGCCAACTAGCGTCAGACTACAATGAGCAGTTCTTC. It yields the protein CATGGQLASDYNEQFF.

In this sample, this clone turned up once. V gene TRBV5-1 combines with J gene TRBJ1-2, with D possibly being TRBD1 (5 bases). This CDR3 contains 13 residues. Germline CDR1 and CDR2: SGHRS and YFSETQ. Trimming cost V 0 bases and J 8 bases, with 11 bases left between them. Here the CDR3 DNA reads TGCGCCAGCAGCTTGGCGGGGGGGGAAGGCTACACCTTC. It codes for CASSLAGGEGYTF. The whole variable domain, filled in from reference TRBV5-1 and TRBJ1-2, reads KAGVTQTPRYLIKTRGQQVTLSCSPISGHRSVSWYQQTPGQGLQFLFEYFSETQRNKGNFPGRFSGRQFSNSRSEMNVSTLELGDSALYLCASSLAGGEGYTFGSGTRLTVV.